Listed below are T cell receptor beta chains from one sample, sequenced in a study of T-cell reconstitution after alpha-beta-depleted transplantation in children. TCRdb called the PCR reads again in MiXCR, with one record for every CDR3 protein. The sample records roughly 280,000 distinct CDR3 sequences, approximately 10% being singletons. This sample comprised peripheral blood, obtained 180 days after TCRalphabeta/CD19-depleted stem cell transplant. These TCRs come from a male patient between 2 and 9 years old who had a stem cell transplant for chronic granulomatous disease, so the T cells may come from the graft donor. The CDR3 runs from the conserved cysteine through the conserved F or W. D genes are given only for firm matches. Rows may omit the clone size; those that give it use once, few, many or a size class.

TRBJ2-5	TRBV5-1	15	many	NA	TGCGCCAGCAGCTTGGGTGGCGTTGCGAGGGAGACCCAGTACTTC	CASSLGGVARETQYF
TRBJ2-1	TRBV4-1	14	NA	NA	TGCGCCAGCAGCCAAGCCCCACTAGCATCTGAGCAGTTCTTC	CASSQAPLASEQFF
TRBJ2-1	TRBV29-1	16	few	TRBD2	TGCAGCGTTGAACCATGGACTAGCGACTCCTACAATGAGCAGTTCTTC	CSVEPWTSDSYNEQFF
TRBJ2-7	TRBV18	15	many	NA	TGTGCCAGCTCACCAGACCCAGGGAGGAGCCACGAGCAGTACTTC	CASSPDPGRSHEQYF
TRBJ2-2	TRBV6-1	15	many	NA	TGTGCCACCTTAAGGGTGGGGAAAAACACCGGGGAGCTGTTTTTT	CATLRVGKNTGELFF
TRBJ2-1	TRBV6-4	14	many	TRBD2	TGTGCCAGCAGTGCCACTAGCGGGGTCAATGAGCAGTTCTTC	CASSATSGVNEQFF
TRBJ2-3	TRBV12-5	15	many	TRBD2	TGTGCTACCCCCTCCGGGACTAGTCTCACAGATACGCAGTATTTT	CATPSGTSLTDTQYF
TRBJ2-3	TRBV7-9	15	many	NA	TGTGCCAGCAGCCTCTGGAAGGGCCGCACAGATACGCAGTATTTT	CASSLWKGRTDTQYF
TRBJ1-4	TRBV6-1	16	many	TRBD1	TGTGCCAGCAGTGGCCTGACAGGGATTGTAATTGAAAAACTGTTTTTT	CASSGLTGIVIEKLFF
TRBJ2-1	TRBV13	13	many	NA	TGTGCCAGCACTGCTTCGGAGGGAGGTGAGCAGTTCTTC	CASTASEGGEQFF
TRBJ2-5	TRBV29-1	15	many	TRBD1	TGCAGCGTTACAGGGGGGAGGCCCTACCAAGAGACCCAGTACTTC	CSVTGGRPYQETQYF
TRBJ2-2	TRBV27	16	many	NA	TGTGCCAGCAGTGAGGAGGGCCTGGGGGTCCCCGGGGAGCTGTTTTTT	CASSEEGLGVPGELFF
TRBJ2-1	TRBV20-1	13	many	TRBD2	TGCAGTGCTAGCGTCGGGGGGTACAATGAGCAGTTCTTC	CSASVGGYNEQFF
TRBJ2-6	TRBV4-1	19	many	TRBD1	TGCGCCAGCAGCCAAAGGTTAGGACAGGGCGGATCTGGGGCCAACGTCCTGACTTTC	CASSQRLGQGGSGANVLTF
TRBJ2-7	TRBV11-2	15	NA	NA	TGTGCCAGCAGCCGGGACATTCTCACTTCCTACGAGCAGTACTTC	CASSRDILTSYEQYF
TRBJ2-7	TRBV14	15	few	TRBD1	TGTGCCAGCAGCCAAGTTCCGGGACAGGGAGTCGAGCAGTACTTC	CASSQVPGQGVEQYF
TRBJ2-5	TRBV7-9	14	many	TRBD2	TGTGCCAGCAGCCGGGCTAGCGGGGGAGAGACCCAGTACTTC	CASSRASGGETQYF
TRBJ2-3	TRBV20-1	15	many	TRBD2	TGCAGTGCGACCCGAGCGGGAGTGATCACAGATACGCAGTATTTT	CSATRAGVITDTQYF
TRBJ2-7	TRBV12-3/TRBV12-4	15	many	NA	TGTGCCAGCAGTTCACAGGGGGGGGCGGTCGACGAGCAGTACTTC	CASSSQGGAVDEQYF
TRBJ2-3	TRBV5-1	15	many	NA	TGCGCCAGCAGCTACCTGGACAGCCGCACAGATACGCAGTATTTT	CASSYLDSRTDTQYF
TRBJ2-3	TRBV6-2/TRBV6-3	14	few	NA	TGTGCCAGCAGACCACTCCGCAGCACAGATATGCAGTATTTT	CASRPLRSTDMQYF
TRBJ2-1	TRBV7-3	13	many	NA	TGTGCCAGCAGCTTGCTTGAGGTGGGCGAGCAGTTCTTC	CASSLLEVGEQFF
TRBJ2-1	TRBV7-8	14	many	TRBD2	TGTGCCAGCAGTACTAGCGGGGGGGCCGTTGAGCAGTTCTTC	CASSTSGGAVEQFF
TRBJ2-4	TRBV20-1	15	many	NA	TGCAGTGCTAGAGCACGGGGACTAGCCAAAAACATTCAGTACTTC	CSARARGLAKNIQYF
TRBJ2-2	TRBV7-2	17	few	NA	TGTGCCAGCAGCTTAAACGTATTGAGAGCGAACACCGGGGAGCTGTTTTTT	CASSLNVLRANTGELFF
TRBJ2-3	TRBV6-5	16	many	NA	TGTGCCAGCAGTTACTCCCCCCCCGACTATGCAGATACGCAGTATTTT	CASSYSPPDYADTQYF
TRBJ2-1	TRBV20-1	14	many	NA	TGCAGTGCTAGGGGGGCGCTGTCCCACAATGAGCAGTTCTTC	CSARGALSHNEQFF
TRBJ2-5	TRBV10-3	13	few	NA	TGTGCCATCAGTCAAACCCCCCAAGAGACCCAGTACTTC	CAISQTPQETQYF
TRBJ2-7	TRBV29-1	13	many	NA	TGCAGCGTTGCGAGAACCGAATACTACGAGCAGTACTTC	CSVARTEYYEQYF
TRBJ2-7	TRBV2	15	many	NA	TGTGCCAGCAGTGAAGTCCTGACGTGGGGTTACGAGCAGTACTTC	CASSEVLTWGYEQYF
TRBJ1-2	TRBV4-3	16	many	NA	TGCGCCAGCAGCCAAGGTGTCCGAACAGGGCCGGGGGGCTACACCTTC	CASSQGVRTGPGGYTF
TRBJ2-7	TRBV7-9	14	many	NA	TGTGCCAGCAGCTTAGTCGGGGATACTTACGAGCAGTACTTC	CASSLVGDTYEQYF
TRBJ1-5	TRBV3-1	15	few	NA	TGTGCCAGCAGCCTCGGGACAATACGGGGTCAGCCCCAGCATTTT	CASSLGTIRGQPQHF
TRBJ1-2	TRBV28	13	many	NA	TGTGCCAGCAGTTTGTCAGGGACCTATGGCTACACCTTC	CASSLSGTYGYTF
TRBJ2-2	TRBV4-3	18	many	TRBD1	TGCGCCAGCAGCCAAGATCTTAGAGGGGGCATTGGCACCGGGGAGCTGTTTTTT	CASSQDLRGGIGTGELFF
TRBJ2-1	TRBV7-9	16	many	TRBD2	TGTGCCAGCAGCTCAGCGGGGGGGCATCGATACAATGAGCAGTTCTTC	CASSSAGGHRYNEQFF
TRBJ1-1	TRBV28	14	many	NA	TGTGCCAGCAGGCTCGCCGGCGGGAACACTGAAGCTTTCTTT	CASRLAGGNTEAFF
TRBJ2-2	TRBV19	15	few	NA	TGTGCCAGTAGTATAGAACTAGGAAAGCCCGGGGAGCTGTTTTTT	CASSIELGKPGELFF
TRBJ2-6	TRBV12-3/TRBV12-4	18	NA	NA	TGTGCCAGCAGCTACCCGGGGGCCCTTAGCTCTGGGGCCAACGTCCTGACTTTC	CASSYPGALSSGANVLTF
TRBJ1-1	TRBV27	16	many	NA	TGTGCCAGCAGCCCGTCGAGGAGGGATGGTAACACTGAAGCTTTCTTT	CASSPSRRDGNTEAFF
TRBJ2-2	TRBV30	14	NA	NA	TGTGCCTGGAGTGTAATGGTGTTCCGCGGGGAGCTGTTTTTT	CAWSVMVFRGELFF
TRBJ2-5	TRBV7-3	15	NA	NA	TGTGCCAGCAGCTTAGGTGGGGCCTTCCAAGAGACCCAGTACTTC	CASSLGGAFQETQYF
TRBJ2-7	TRBV7-6	15	many	NA	TGTGCCAGCAGCTTAGGGGTGGAAGGGAATTACGAGCAGTACTTC	CASSLGVEGNYEQYF
TRBJ2-2	TRBV3-1	15	many	NA	TGTGCCAGCAGCCAAGCCAGGATGGGGACCGGGGAGCTGTTTTTT	CASSQARMGTGELFF
TRBJ1-5	TRBV28	13	many	NA	TGTGCCAGCAGTATCACTCCGGTCCAGCCCCAGCATTTT	CASSITPVQPQHF
TRBJ1-2	TRBV13	12	few	NA	TGTGCCAGCAGCGAAACAATATATGGCTACACCTTC	CASSETIYGYTF
TRBJ2-7	TRBV9	13	many	NA	TGTGCCAGCGGGGGGGACAAACTGTCCGAGCAGTACTTC	CASGGDKLSEQYF
TRBJ2-2	TRBV11-2	15	many	TRBD1	TGTGCCAGCAGCCCGGGACAGTTGAACACCGGGGAGCTGTTTTTT	CASSPGQLNTGELFF
TRBJ2-7	TRBV9	16	many	TRBD2	TGTGCCAGCAGCGTAGAAATGCGGGGGGCCCCCTACGAGCAGTACTTC	CASSVEMRGAPYEQYF
TRBJ2-2	TRBV6-2/TRBV6-3	16	few	TRBD2	TGTGCCAGCAAACAAATCGGGGGGGAGTACACCGGGGAGCTGTTTTTT	CASKQIGGEYTGELFF
TRBJ2-1	TRBV5-1	14	many	TRBD2	TGCGCCAGCAGCTCCAGCGGGGGGGCCTATGAGCAGTTCTTC	CASSSSGGAYEQFF
TRBJ1-2	TRBV20-1	13	many	NA	TGCAGTGCTAGACTCGAGCAGGGGAGAGGCTACACCTTC	CSARLEQGRGYTF
TRBJ2-5	TRBV30	14	NA	TRBD2	TGTGCCTGGAATCCGGGAGGGCCCCGAAAGACCCAGTACTTC	CAWNPGGPRKTQYF
TRBJ2-5	TRBV10-3	11	many	TRBD2	TGTGCCACGGGGGGGCTAGAGACCCAGTACTTC	CATGGLETQYF
TRBJ2-3	TRBV20-1	15	many	TRBD1	TGCAGTGCTACCCCGGGACAGCCTAGCACAGATACGCAGTATTTT	CSATPGQPSTDTQYF